This TCR beta chain was observed in a study of radiotherapy plus CTLA-4 blockade in lung cancer. This CDR3 has 11 residues. Germline CDR1 SEHNR, CDR2 FQNEAQ (reference sequence). The V end lost 5 bases, the J end lost 9 bases, and 8 bases lay between the germline ends. General study points: After radiotherapy and ipilimumab, tumor-derived clones expanded in peripheral blood. In blood, early T cell clone dynamics reportedly predicted response best, together with interferon-beta.

Turning to this clone: Its target is unknown.

Only in-frame clones appear in the TCRdb table, and some are missing; sequencing was by immunoSEQ multiplex PCR. The sample records 45,000 or so clones, 60% to 80% being singletons. The receptor was derived from a human donor with non-small cell lung cancer who had stable disease on radiotherapy plus ipilimumab. This chain joins TRBV7-9 and TRBJ2-1; D gene uncertain. Sequencing was performed on peripheral blood, taken from a patient treated with radiotherapy plus ipilimumab. The CDR3 nucleotides are TGTGCCAGCAGCCCCCGGAGTGAGCAGTTCTTC. It is translated as CASSPRSEQFF.